Following are 11 T cell receptor beta chains from one sample sequenced in a study of cytomegalovirus exposure and HLA in healthy donors. The primer mix had 60 Vbeta and 13 Jbeta primers. Profiled with immunoSEQ multiplex PCR; TCRdb holds only in-frame clones, not every one. In the table there are over 100,000 clones, over 75% of which are singletons. Specimen: PBMCs. Receptors were obtained from a male donor in good health and CMV-seropositive.

The sample holds a few counts of this clone. J is TRBJ2-7 and V is TRBV5-6; D is ambiguous. Per the germline V gene, CDR1 is SGHDT and CDR2 is YYEEEE. There are 12 residues in the CDR3. Trimming cost V 0 bases and J 3 bases, with 4 bases left between them. CDR3 protein: CASSLAHYEQYF. The CDR3 region has the DNA TGTGCCAGCAGCTTGGCCCACTACGAGCAGTACTTC.

The V gene is TRBV5-1, the J gene TRBJ2-2; 9 nucleotides agree with TRBD2. The CDR3 has 15 amino acids. Germline V gives CDR1 SGHRS, CDR2 YFSETQ. After removal of 6 bases from V and 5 bases from J, the junction contained 8 bases not matched to a gene. CDR3 in DNA: TGCGCCAGCACTGGTACTAGCGGGCCAACCGGGGAGCTGTTTTTT. It is translated as CASTGTSGPTGELFF.

J is TRBJ1-5 and V is TRBV6-5; D gene unclear. CDR1 MNHEY and CDR2 SVGAGI come from the germline V gene. The germline V and J ends were trimmed by 2 bases and 3 bases, with 8 bases remaining between them. CDR3 length: 14 amino acids. For the CDR3, the DNA is TGTGCCAGCAGTTACGCGGGCCTCAATCAGCCCCAGCATTTT. It yields the protein CASSYAGLNQPQHF.

This chain connects TRBV19 to TRBJ2-7; D is possibly TRBD2 (6 bases). Trimming took off 2 bases at V and 4 bases at J, with 12 bases between the two ends. This CDR3 has 14 amino acids. CDR1 LNHDA and CDR2 SQIVND come from the germline V gene (reference sequence). Here the CDR3 reads CASSISRGGYEQYF. The CDR3, as DNA: TGTGCCAGTAGTATAAGCCGGGGAGGTTACGAGCAGTACTTC.

The chain links TRBV28 to TRBJ1-5; D remains ambiguous. There are 13 residues in the CDR3. Germline CDR1 MDHEN, CDR2 SYDVKM. Trimming stripped 3 bases from V and 4 bases from J, with 7 bases between. The CDR3 protein is CASSFRLNQPQHF. CDR3 bases: TGTGCCAGCAGTTTCAGACTAAATCAGCCCCAGCATTTT.

The V and J genes are TRBV5-1 and TRBJ2-1, with 8 nucleotides matching TRBD2. The length of the CDR3 is 15 residues. V was clipped by 4 bases and J by 2 bases; unmatched bases: 5. Germline CDR1 is SGHRS and CDR2 is YFSETQ. The DNA for the CDR3 is TGCGCCAGCAGCCCCAGCGGGGGACCCTACAATGAGCAGTTCTTC. Amino acid sequence: CASSPSGGPYNEQFF.

The V gene is TRBV28, the J gene TRBJ2-5, with a tentative D call TRBD2 (5 bases). The CDR3 has 12 amino acids. Germline values: CDR1 MDHEN, CDR2 SYDVKM. The V end lost 7 bases, the J end lost 5 bases, and 11 bases lay between the germline ends. The chain's CDR3 is CASNPGGETQYF. In nucleotides, the CDR3 is TGTGCCAGCAACCCTGGCGGGGAGACCCAGTACTTC.

The gene calls are TRBV7-9 and TRBJ2-7; no firm D call. The CDR3 loop spans 13 amino acids. The germline CDR1 and CDR2 sequences are SEHNR and FQNEAQ (reference sequence). Trimming took 2 bases from V and 5 from J, leaving 10 bases between them. The DNA of the CDR3 is TGTGCCAGCAGCTTATCACGGAGCCACGAGCAGTACTTC. This gives the protein CASSLSRSHEQYF. The whole variable domain, filled in from reference TRBV7-9 and TRBJ2-7, reads DTGVSQNPRHKITKRGQNVTFRCDPISEHNRLYWYRQTLGQGPEFLTYFQNEAQLEKSRLLSDRFSAERPKGSFSTLEIQRTEQGDSAMYLCASSLSRSHEQYFGPGTRLTVT.

Details on this clone: Other DNA sequences within the sample encode an identical CDR3. V and J are TRBV18 and TRBJ2-5, with a tentative D call TRBD1 (5 bases). The germline CDR1 and CDR2 sequences are KGHSH and LQKENI. Deletions cut 3 bases from V and 4 bases from J, with 6 bases between. The CDR3 sequence is 12 residues long. The chain's CDR3 is CASSPQGETQYF. CDR3 bases: TGTGCCAGCTCACCCCAGGGAGAGACCCAGTACTTC.

The gene calls are TRBV18 and TRBJ1-4; D possibly corresponds to TRBD1 (6 bases). The CDR3 consists of 13 residues. Trimming took 3 bases from V and 7 from J, leaving 9 bases between them. Germline-derived CDR1 and CDR2 are KGHSH and LQKENI. The CDR3 loop reads CASSPDRSEKLFF. Here the CDR3 DNA reads TGTGCCAGCTCACCCGACAGGTCTGAAAAACTGTTTTTT. The full variable domain, completed using reference TRBV18 and TRBJ1-4, is NAGVMQNPRHLVRRRGQEARLRCSPMKGHSHVYWYRQLPEEGLKFMVYLQKENIIDESGMPKERFSAEFPKEGPSILRIQQVVRGDSAAYFCASSPDRSEKLFFGSGTQLSVL.

Notes on this clone: Relative to the germline gene, one junction end is altered; a read error may explain this. V usage is TRBV2 and J usage is TRBJ2-3, with 11 bases lining up with TRBD1. This CDR3 region has 16 residues. CDR1 is SNHLY, CDR2 FYNNEI, per germline. The CDR3 loop reads CASGEEGTGGSDTQYF. In DNA, the CDR3 is TGTGCCAGCGGTGAAGAAGGGACAGGGGGTTCAGATACGCAGTATTTT.